The 17 T cell receptor beta chains below all came from one sample that was sequenced in a study of blood T cell repertoires in COVID-19. Sequencing was performed with immunoSEQ multiplex PCR; in TCRdb, only in-frame clones are kept and a portion is missing. Of roughly 120,000 clones in the sample, 90% were seen once. Sample: peripheral blood. Receptor source: a woman in her sixties with COVID-19, enrolled during active disease.

The rearrangement links TRBV15 to TRBJ2-3, with D possibly being TRBD2 (7 bases). Germline V CDR1 and CDR2: LNHNV, YYDKDF (reference sequence). The V end was cut by 0 bases, the J end by 6 bases, with 16 bases between. The CDR3 totals 16 residues. The CDR3 loop reads CATSRDRGGRLDTQYF. The CDR3 nucleotides are TGTGCCACCAGCAGAGATAGGGGGGGCCGACTGGATACGCAGTATTTT. Full variable domain (rest looked up from reference TRBV15 and TRBJ2-3): DAMVIQNPRYQVTQFGKPVTLSCSQTLNHNVMYWYQQKSSQAPKLLFHYYDKDFNNEADTPDNFQSRRPNTSFCFLDIRSPGLGDTAMYLCATSRDRGGRLDTQYFGPGTRLTVL.

The chain carries TRBV25-1 and TRBJ1-4; possibly TRBD1 for D (5 bases). Germline-derived CDR1 and CDR2 are MGHDK and SYGVNS. The CDR3 is 14 amino acids. Trimming left V 5 bases short and J 3 bases short, with 10 bases between. CDR3: CASSPWGANEKLFF. The DNA for the CDR3 is TGTGCCAGCAGTCCTTGGGGGGCTAATGAAAAACTGTTTTTT.

This rearrangement joins TRBV5-1 to TRBJ1-1; TRBD1 matches at 7 bases. CDR3 size: 15 residues. Germline trimming cut 2 bases from V and 4 bases from J; bases unmatched to any gene: 8. CDR1 is SGHRS and CDR2 is YFSETQ in the germline V gene. CDR3 coding DNA: TGCGCCAGCAGCTTTACCGGGACAGCAGGCACTGAAGCTTTCTTT. Encoded protein: CASSFTGTAGTEAFF. The full variable domain, its missing parts supplied by reference TRBV5-1 and TRBJ1-1, is KAGVTQTPRYLIKTRGQQVTLSCSPISGHRSVSWYQQTPGQGLQFLFEYFSETQRNKGNFPGRFSGRQFSNSRSEMNVSTLELGDSALYLCASSFTGTAGTEAFFGQGTRLTVV.

This clone was recorded once. The chain combines TRBV11-2 with TRBJ2-1; a weak D match, TRBD1 (5 bases). This CDR3 contains 16 residues. V gave up 6 bases and J gave up 5 bases, with 20 bases separating them. Germline V gene lookup returns CDR1 SGHAT and CDR2 FQNNGV. CDR3 loop: CASSHSTGSRNNEQFF. CDR3 nucleotide sequence: TGTGCCAGCAGTCATAGTACAGGCAGTAGAAACAATGAGCAGTTCTTC. The full variable domain, its missing parts supplied by reference TRBV11-2 and TRBJ2-1, is EAGVAQSPRYKIIEKRQSVAFWCNPISGHATLYWYQQILGQGPKLLIQFQNNGVVDDSQLPKDRFSAERLKGVDSTLKIQPAKLEDSAVYLCASSHSTGSRNNEQFFGPGTRLTVL.

This chain connects TRBV18 to TRBJ2-6, with 7 bases fitting TRBD1. The CDR3 totals 17 residues. V lost 6 bases, J lost 3 bases, and 11 bases stayed unmatched. Germline V gives CDR1 KGHSH, CDR2 LQKENI. The CDR3 nucleotides are TGTGCCAGCTCCCCGACCCTCCAGGGGGTTGGGGCCAACGTCCTGACTTTC. The encoded protein is CASSPTLQGVGANVLTF.

The V call is TRBV6-1, the J call TRBJ1-5; D gene uncertain. This CDR3 has 15 residues. V lost 1 base and J 0 bases, leaving 7 bases between the germline ends. The germline CDR1 and CDR2 sequences are MNHNS and SASEGT. CDR3 in amino acids: CASSEGRSSNQPQHF. Here the CDR3 DNA reads TGTGCCAGCAGTGAAGGCAGAAGTAGCAATCAGCCCCAGCATTTT.

J is TRBJ1-3 and V is TRBV6-6, with D unclear. Trimming shortened V by 7 bases and J by 4 bases, and 20 bases separated the two germline ends. Germline lookup yields CDR1 MNHNY and CDR2 SVGAGI (reference sequence). CDR3 length: 16 amino acids. The CDR3 nucleotides read TGTGCCAGCACCCCCTCGCGAGGAGTCGACGGAAACACCATATATTTT. This gives the protein CASTPSRGVDGNTIYF.

The DNA of the CDR3 is TGCAGCGTTGGACAGGGTCAAAATTCACCCCTCCACTTT. It yields the protein CSVGQGQNSPLHF. The V and J genes are TRBV29-1 and TRBJ1-6; TRBD1 matches 7 bases. Germline V gene sequence: CDR1 SQVTM, CDR2 ANQGSEA. V was clipped by 4 bases and J by 7 bases; unmatched bases: 4. This CDR3 spans 13 amino acids.

The chain joins TRBV6-2 or TRBV6-3 to TRBJ1-1; D ambiguous. The V end lost 6 bases, the J end lost 1 base, and 15 bases lay between the germline ends. This CDR3 is built from 15 residues. The V gene's germline CDR1 is MNHEY and CDR2 SVGEGT. The CDR3 region is CASSESQPRNTEAFF. The CDR3 nucleotides read TGTGCCAGCAGCGAGTCACAGCCCCGGAACACTGAAGCTTTCTTT.

The V and J genes are TRBV7-2 and TRBJ1-2; 9 nucleotides match TRBD1. CDR1 SGHTA and CDR2 FQGNSA come from the germline V gene. The CDR3 covers 13 residues. V lost 5 bases to trimming and J lost 4 bases; unmatched junction nucleotides: 2. CDR3 region: CASSLTGGYGYTF. CDR3 coding DNA: TGTGCCAGCAGCCTGACAGGGGGCTATGGCTACACCTTC.

CDR3 in DNA: TGTGCCAGCAGAAGCCCAGGGGGTACTGAAGCTTTCTTT. Translated, it gives CASRSPGGTEAFF. V gene TRBV6-5 combines with J gene TRBJ1-1; 7 nucleotides agree with TRBD1. CDR3 length equals 13 residues. Losses at the gene ends were 6 bases for V and 5 bases for J; bases not matched to a gene: 6. CDR1 MNHEY and CDR2 SVGAGI come from the germline V gene.

This chain uses TRBV30 with TRBJ1-3; D might be TRBD1 (5 bases). CDR3 length: 15 residues. Trimming took off 3 bases at V and 2 bases at J, with 14 bases between the two ends. Germline V gene lookup returns CDR1 GTSNPN and CDR2 SVGIG (reference sequence). In nucleotides, the CDR3 is TGTGCCTGGAGGGGTCTAGGGGCTGCTGGAAACACCATATATTTT. Translated: CAWRGLGAAGNTIYF.

CDR3 amino acids: CASSYDRDYNEQFF. The CDR3 bases are TGTGCCAGCAGCTATGACAGGGATTACAATGAGCAGTTCTTC. The V gene is TRBV11-3, the J gene TRBJ2-1; 7 bases fit TRBD1. The CDR3 consists of 14 residues. V lost 4 bases, J lost 4 bases, and 4 bases stayed unmatched. The germline gives CDR1 SGHNT, CDR2 YENEEA.

This clone has a single count. The chain carries TRBV19 and TRBJ1-1; 10 nucleotides agree with TRBD1. Germline CDR1 reads LNHDA; CDR2 reads SQIVND (reference sequence). The CDR3 contains 14 residues. The V and J ends lost 6 bases and 7 bases, in that order; junction bases with no gene match: 8. CDR3 sequence reads: CASREGQGRDEAFF. The CDR3 nucleotides read TGTGCCAGTAGGGAGGGACAGGGGAGGGATGAAGCTTTCTTT.

The V call is TRBV7-2, the J call TRBJ1-1; perhaps TRBD1 as D (6 bases). The V end lost 2 bases, the J end lost 6 bases, and 19 bases lay between the germline ends. The CDR3 spans 16 residues. Germline lookup yields CDR1 SGHTA and CDR2 FQGNSA. The CDR3 DNA follows: TGTGCCAGCAGCTTAATGGCCCGGGGGGGCCGAGCTGAAGCTTTCTTT. This gives the protein CASSLMARGGRAEAFF.

The J gene is TRBJ2-1, the V gene TRBV5-1; weak D call: TRBD1 (5 bases). Germline CDR1 SGHRS, CDR2 YFSETQ. The CDR3 has 17 amino acids. The V gene lost 0 bases and the J gene lost 0 bases, with 13 bases spanning the gap. The CDR3 DNA reads as TGCGCCAGCAGCTTGGAATCCCTTCAGGGCTCCTACAATGAGCAGTTCTTC. Residues: CASSLESLQGSYNEQFF.

The chain uses TRBV6-2 or TRBV6-3 and TRBJ2-5; 9 positions agree with TRBD2. CDR1 is MNHEY and CDR2 is SVGEGT in the germline V gene. V gave up 4 bases and J gave up 4 bases; unmatched junction bases: 4. This CDR3 is 14 amino acids long. The CDR3 sequence is CASSSAGGRETQYF. CDR3 DNA sequence: TGTGCCAGCAGTTCCGCGGGGGGGCGAGAGACCCAGTACTTC.